Shown below are 30 T cell receptor beta chains from a single sample sequenced in a study of lymphopenia after photon versus proton radiotherapy. Profiling relied on immunoSEQ multiplex PCR, and the TCRdb table lists in-frame clones only, not all of them. The sample lists approximately 21,000 clones; 85% were seen once. The sample here was peripheral blood, taken from a patient treated with photon-based radiotherapy. The receptor set was obtained from a man in his 60s with pancreatic cancer.

CDR3 DNA: TGTGCCAGTATCTCCGGGAGCGGGGGTTACAATGAGCAGTTCTTC. Encoded protein: CASISGSGGYNEQFF. The V call is TRBV19, the J call TRBJ2-1, with 8 bases fitting TRBD2. The ends lost 7 bases at V and 4 bases at J; junction bases unmatched: 9. Germline CDR1 is LNHDA and CDR2 is SQIVND (reference sequence). CDR3 length: 15 amino acids.

This clone was recorded a few times. The chain joins TRBV6-6 to TRBJ1-6; D is undetermined. The CDR3 totals 14 residues. The ends were cut back, 7 bases at V and 8 bases at J, with 15 bases in the middle. Germline V gene lookup returns CDR1 MNHNY and CDR2 SVGAGI (reference sequence). The CDR3 bases are TGTGCCAGCACTCACGTGGGAATGGATTCACCCCTCCACTTT. Residues: CASTHVGMDSPLHF.

The rearrangement links TRBV5-1 to TRBJ2-2; D remains unclear. V was cut by 2 bases and J by 0 bases, with 8 bases left in between. CDR3 size: 15 residues. Germline V gene lookup returns CDR1 SGHRS and CDR2 YFSETQ. The CDR3 protein is CASSFSAANTGELFF. CDR3 coding DNA: TGCGCCAGCAGCTTCTCTGCCGCGAACACCGGGGAGCTGTTTTTT.

The chain uses TRBV6-4 and TRBJ2-2, with no clear D. Per germline, CDR1 MRHNA and CDR2 SNTAGT. The ends were cut back, 0 bases at V and 6 bases at J, with 8 bases in the middle. The CDR3 totals 14 residues. The CDR3 is CASSDSIEAGELFF. As DNA, the CDR3 is TGTGCCAGCAGTGACTCGATTGAGGCCGGGGAGCTGTTTTTT.

The CDR3 region is CASSQESGGYGYTF. CDR3 coding DNA: TGCGCCAGCAGCCAAGAATCAGGGGGCTATGGCTACACCTTC. The chain carries TRBV4-3 and TRBJ1-2; 7 bases fit TRBD1. V lost 0 bases to trimming and J lost 4 bases; unmatched junction nucleotides: 2. Germline V gives CDR1 LGHNA, CDR2 YSLEER. The CDR3 loop spans 14 amino acids.

The chain recombines TRBV2 with TRBJ1-2, with TRBD1 as a possible D gene (5 bases). Germline CDR1 and CDR2: SNHLY and FYNNEI. The CDR3 has 12 amino acids. Trimming stripped 11 bases from V and 4 bases from J, with 14 bases between. The CDR3 bases are TGTGCCTCCACGGGGGAGTTCTATGGCTACACCTTC. Protein: CASTGEFYGYTF. Looking up the rest from reference TRBV2 and TRBJ1-2 gives the full variable domain: EPEVTQTPSHQVTQMGQEVILRCVPISNHLYFYWYRQILGQKVEFLVSFYNNEISEKSEIFDDQFSVERPDGSNFTLKIRSTKLEDSAMYFCASTGEFYGYTFGSGTRLTVV.

The chain joins TRBV5-1 to TRBJ2-1; the match to TRBD2 covers 7 bases. The ends lost 4 bases at V and 8 bases at J; junction bases unmatched: 12. CDR3 length: 15 residues. Germline values: CDR1 SGHRS, CDR2 YFSETQ. This CDR3 is CASSPGTRGRDEQFF. The CDR3 nucleotides read TGCGCCAGCAGCCCCGGGACCCGGGGGAGGGATGAGCAGTTCTTC. The full variable domain, in which reference TRBV5-1 and TRBJ2-1 provide the parts outside the CDR3, is KAGVTQTPRYLIKTRGQQVTLSCSPISGHRSVSWYQQTPGQGLQFLFEYFSETQRNKGNFPGRFSGRQFSNSRSEMNVSTLELGDSALYLCASSPGTRGRDEQFFGPGTRLTVL.

The chain links TRBV19 to TRBJ1-4, with 7 positions matching TRBD1. This CDR3 has 14 amino acids. The trim removed 10 bases at V and 8 bases at J, leaving 13 bases unmatched. From germline, CDR1 is LNHDA and CDR2 SQIVND (reference sequence). The CDR3 DNA sequence: TGTGCCACCGAGGCATACAGGGGAAAGGAAAAACTGTTTTTT. It specifies CATEAYRGKEKLFF.

The rearrangement joins TRBV9 to TRBJ2-1, with 7 bases lining up with TRBD1. This CDR3 is built from 14 residues. Germline V gene data show CDR1 as SGDLS and CDR2 as YYNGEE. The trim removed 5 bases at V and 5 bases at J, leaving 7 bases unmatched. The CDR3 protein is CASRPGTADNEQFF. The CDR3 coding sequence is TGTGCCAGCAGGCCTGGGACAGCTGACAATGAGCAGTTCTTC. The variable domain in full, completed from reference TRBV9 and TRBJ2-1, reads DSGVTQTPKHLITATGQRVTLRCSPRSGDLSVYWYQQSLDQGLQFLIQYYNGEERAKGNILERFSAQQFPDLHSELNLSSLELGDSALYFCASRPGTADNEQFFGPGTRLTVL.

This clone turned up a few times. The DNA for the CDR3 is TGTGCCAGCAGTTCCCGGGCCCAACGAGAGACCCAGTACTTC. Its translation: CASSSRAQRETQYF. The chain joins TRBV6-5 to TRBJ2-5, with D unresolved. The V gene's germline CDR1 is MNHEY and CDR2 SVGAGI. Between the trimmed V and J ends, which lost 4 bases and 4 bases, there was a span of 13 bases. This CDR3 contains 14 residues.

This clone occurred once. V gene TRBV19 combines with J gene TRBJ2-2, with 7 bases lining up with TRBD1. Germline V gives CDR1 LNHDA, CDR2 SQIVND (reference sequence). This CDR3 is built from 13 residues. J was trimmed by 7 bases and V by 7 bases; bases with no gene match: 6. CDR3 loop: CASNRGLNGELFF. The CDR3 bases are TGTGCCAGTAACAGGGGCCTTAACGGGGAGCTGTTTTTT.

This clone was found once. The chain couples TRBV5-5 to TRBJ1-5, with unresolved D. The V and J ends lost 3 bases and 4 bases respectively, with 8 bases between them. The CDR3 has 13 residues. Germline CDR1 and CDR2: SGHKS and YYEKEE (reference sequence). The CDR3 region is CASSWGENQPQHF. CDR3 nucleotides: TGTGCCAGCAGCTGGGGTGAAAATCAGCCCCAGCATTTT.

The V gene is TRBV7-2, the J gene TRBJ2-3, with D perhaps matching TRBD2 (6 bases). Trimming removed 4 bases at V and 0 bases at J, with 17 bases between. The CDR3 runs to 17 residues. Germline V CDR1 and CDR2: SGHTA, FQGNSA. CDR3 residues: CASSSLLASTSTDTQYF. The DNA of the CDR3 is TGTGCCAGCAGCTCACTGCTAGCGAGCACTAGCACAGATACGCAGTATTTT.

This sequence joins TRBV5-1 and TRBJ2-2; no clear D. Trimming pared 5 bases from V and 4 bases from J, leaving 6 bases between. CDR1 is SGHRS, CDR2 YFSETQ, per germline. The CDR3 has 12 residues. This CDR3 is CASRQSTGELFF. The CDR3 DNA is TGCGCCAGCAGACAGAGCACCGGGGAGCTGTTTTTT.

The chain combines TRBV19 with TRBJ2-1; 8 bases agree with TRBD2. Per germline, CDR1 LNHDA and CDR2 SQIVND (reference sequence). This CDR3 has 15 amino acids. The V and J ends lost 5 bases and 1 base, in that order; junction bases with no gene match: 4. CDR3 loop: CASSPSGGSYNEQFF. CDR3 bases: TGTGCCAGTAGTCCCTCGGGGGGGTCCTACAATGAGCAGTTCTTC.

The rearrangement uses TRBV14 and TRBJ1-1; no firm D call. CDR3 length: 13 amino acids. Trimming took 5 bases from V and 1 from J, leaving 8 bases between them. The germline V gene has CDR1 SGHDN and CDR2 FVKESK. CDR3 nucleotides: TGTGCCAGCAGCGCCCATAGGAACACTGAAGCTTTCTTT. Its protein product is CASSAHRNTEAFF.

This chain uses TRBV2 with TRBJ1-1, with 8 bases matching TRBD1. The CDR3 is 14 amino acids. Germline values: CDR1 SNHLY, CDR2 FYNNEI. J was trimmed by 7 bases and V by 5 bases; bases with no gene match: 9. The CDR3 DNA reads TGTGCCAGCAGTCTTTGGACAGGGCCGGGTGAAGCTTTCTTT. This codes for CASSLWTGPGEAFF.

This rearrangement joins TRBV10-3 to TRBJ1-1; TRBD1 is a possible D gene (5 bases). Germline V gene data show CDR1 as ENHRY and CDR2 as SYGVKD. This CDR3 has 13 residues. V lost 10 bases to trimming and J lost 5 bases, with 17 bases between them. CDR3 sequence (DNA): TGTGCCACCCTCGGGGGGGTTTGGACTGAAGCTTTCTTT. This translates into CATLGGVWTEAFF.

This rearrangement joins TRBV29-1 to TRBJ2-3, with 8 bases that match TRBD2. The CDR3 consists of 11 residues. Germline CDR1 and CDR2: SQVTM and ANQGSEA. The chain's CDR3 is CAGGGTDTQYF. The CDR3 DNA sequence: TGCGCGGGGGGTGGAACAGATACGCAGTATTTT.

This clone was found a few times. The chain joins TRBV10-3 to TRBJ2-7; the match to TRBD1 covers 7 bases. With V trimmed by 3 bases and J by 6 bases, 5 bases remained unmatched. The germline V gene encodes CDR1 ENHRY and CDR2 SYGVKD. This CDR3 is built from 13 residues. CDR3 loop: CAISEGGRAEQYF. CDR3 DNA sequence: TGTGCCATCAGTGAAGGGGGCAGGGCCGAGCAGTACTTC.

The chain combines TRBV5-4 with TRBJ1-3; no reliable D call. This CDR3 spans 15 amino acids. The V gene's germline CDR1 is SGHNT and CDR2 YYREEE (reference sequence). Trimming left V 4 bases short and J 0 bases short, with 11 bases between. In nucleotides, the CDR3 is TGTGCCAGCAGCCCGGACGTTCCCTCTGGAAACACCATATATTTT. The encoded protein is CASSPDVPSGNTIYF.

This rearrangement joins TRBV5-1 to TRBJ2-5; D may be TRBD2 (5 bases). Trimming pared 0 bases from V and 3 bases from J, leaving 6 bases between. The CDR3 is 13 residues long. Germline V gene lookup returns CDR1 SGHRS and CDR2 YFSETQ. The CDR3 sequence is CASSLGTEETQYF. In DNA form, the CDR3 reads TGCGCCAGCAGCTTGGGGACTGAAGAGACCCAGTACTTC.

The J gene is TRBJ1-1, the V gene TRBV19, with D unresolved. Trimming shortened V by 6 bases and J by 4 bases, and 15 bases separated the two germline ends. Germline V lookup: CDR1 LNHDA, CDR2 SQIVND (reference sequence). The CDR3 sequence is 14 residues long. The CDR3 here is CASSMLRDGTEAFF. The CDR3 coding sequence is TGTGCCAGTAGCATGCTGAGGGATGGCACTGAAGCTTTCTTT.

The V and J genes are TRBV18 and TRBJ1-3; TRBD1 agrees at 9 bases. The junction had 4 bases not matched to a gene; V was cut back by 1 base and J by 0 bases. The germline CDR1 and CDR2 sequences are KGHSH and LQKENI. There are 17 residues in the CDR3. CDR3 in amino acids: CASSPQGTGNSGNTIYF. CDR3 nucleotides: TGTGCCAGCTCACCACAGGGGACAGGGAACTCTGGAAACACCATATATTTT.

V and J are TRBV25-1 and TRBJ2-7, with D possibly being TRBD1 or TRBD2 (7 bases each). The CDR3 totals 15 residues. V lost 8 bases, J lost 6 bases, and 23 bases lay in between. CDR1 and CDR2 from the germline V gene are MGHDK and SYGVNS. In nucleotides, the CDR3 is TGTGCCAGCGGCAGGGGGGGGACCCCCACTTTCGAGCAGTACTTC. The encoded protein is CASGRGGTPTFEQYF.

This rearrangement joins TRBV11-3 to TRBJ2-1; D gene uncertain. The CDR3 has 14 residues. The V gene's germline CDR1 is SGHNT and CDR2 YENEEA. V dropped 1 base and J dropped 0 bases, with 4 bases sitting between them. The CDR3 nucleotides are TGTGCCAGCAGCTTAGGGAGCTCCTACAATGAGCAGTTCTTC. This encodes CASSLGSSYNEQFF.

The V call is TRBV5-1, the J call TRBJ1-3; D is perhaps TRBD1 (6 bases). The CDR3 runs to 14 residues. With 0 bases removed from V and 2 bases from J, the gap between germline ends came to 6 bases. CDR1 and CDR2 (germline): SGHRS, YFSETQ. For the CDR3, the DNA is TGCGCCAGCAGCTTGGGGACAGCTGGAAACACCATATATTTT. Translated, it gives CASSLGTAGNTIYF.

The DNA for the CDR3 is TGTGCCAGCAGCGTTTTTAATTACAGCCTATCGTCTGGCTACACCTTC. As protein: CASSVFNYSLSSGYTF. The gene calls are TRBV9 and TRBJ1-2; no clear D. The CDR3 sequence is 16 residues long. V lost 2 bases and J 7 bases, leaving 21 bases between the germline ends. Germline CDR1 reads SGDLS; CDR2 reads YYNGEE.

The chain links TRBV5-1 to TRBJ2-1, with D possibly TRBD2 on 5 matching bases. There are 14 residues in the CDR3. V was pared by 6 bases and J by 0 bases, with 10 bases between. Germline V gene lookup returns CDR1 SGHRS and CDR2 YFSETQ. The CDR3: CASKFGNSYNEQFF. In nucleotides, the CDR3 is TGCGCCAGCAAATTCGGGAACTCCTACAATGAGCAGTTCTTC. The entire variable domain, with the rest obtained from reference TRBV5-1 and TRBJ2-1, is as follows: KAGVTQTPRYLIKTRGQQVTLSCSPISGHRSVSWYQQTPGQGLQFLFEYFSETQRNKGNFPGRFSGRQFSNSRSEMNVSTLELGDSALYLCASKFGNSYNEQFFGPGTRLTVL.

The gene calls are TRBV9 and TRBJ2-1, with 11 bases identical to TRBD2. CDR1 is SGDLS and CDR2 is YYNGEE in the germline V gene. Unmatched junction bases numbered 7, after V lost 4 bases and J lost 4 bases. CDR3 length equals 16 residues. The CDR3 sequence is CASSTRLAGMYNEQFF. In DNA, the CDR3 is TGTGCCAGCAGCACACGACTAGCGGGGATGTACAATGAGCAGTTCTTC.